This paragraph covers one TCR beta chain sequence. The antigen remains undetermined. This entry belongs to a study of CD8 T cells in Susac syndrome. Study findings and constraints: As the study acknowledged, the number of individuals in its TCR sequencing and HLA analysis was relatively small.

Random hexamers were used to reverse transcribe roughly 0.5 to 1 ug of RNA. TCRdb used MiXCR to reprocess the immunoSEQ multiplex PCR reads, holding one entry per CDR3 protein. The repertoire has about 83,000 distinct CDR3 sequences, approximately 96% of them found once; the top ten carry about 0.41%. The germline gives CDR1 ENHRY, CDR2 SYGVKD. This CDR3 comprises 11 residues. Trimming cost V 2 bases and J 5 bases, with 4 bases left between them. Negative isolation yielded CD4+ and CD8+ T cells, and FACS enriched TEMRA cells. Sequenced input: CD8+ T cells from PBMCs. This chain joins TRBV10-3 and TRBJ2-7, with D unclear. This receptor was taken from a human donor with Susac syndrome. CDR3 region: CAISEANEQYF. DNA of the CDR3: TGTGCCATCAGTGAGGCCAACGAGCAGTACTTC.